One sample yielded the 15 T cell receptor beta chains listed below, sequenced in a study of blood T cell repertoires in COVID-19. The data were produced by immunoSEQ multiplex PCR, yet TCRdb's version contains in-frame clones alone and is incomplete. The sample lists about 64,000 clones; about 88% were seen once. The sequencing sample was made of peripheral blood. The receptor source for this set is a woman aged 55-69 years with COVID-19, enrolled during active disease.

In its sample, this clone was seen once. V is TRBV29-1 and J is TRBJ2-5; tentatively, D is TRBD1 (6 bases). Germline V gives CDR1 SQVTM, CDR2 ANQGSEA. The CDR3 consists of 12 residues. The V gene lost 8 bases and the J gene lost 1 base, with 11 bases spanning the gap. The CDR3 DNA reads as TGCAGCTATAGGACAGCCCAAGAGACCCAGTACTTC. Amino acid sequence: CSYRTAQETQYF.

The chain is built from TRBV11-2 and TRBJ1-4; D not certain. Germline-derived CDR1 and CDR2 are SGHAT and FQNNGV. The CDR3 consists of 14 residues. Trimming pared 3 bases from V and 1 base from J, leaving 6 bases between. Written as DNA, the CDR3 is TGTGCCAGCAGCTTGCGGGGAACTAATGAAAAACTGTTTTTT. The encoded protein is CASSLRGTNEKLFF.

The CDR3 reads CASSPGGASNQPQHF. In DNA form, the CDR3 reads TGTGCCAGCAGCCCCGGTGGGGCTAGCAATCAGCCCCAGCATTTT. V gene TRBV7-2 combines with J gene TRBJ1-5; possible D gene TRBD1, 5 bases. Between the trimmed V and J ends, which lost 5 bases and 0 bases, there was a span of 11 bases. Looked up from germline, CDR1 is SGHTA and CDR2 is FQGNSA. The CDR3 runs to 15 residues.

CDR3 bases: TGTGCCAGCAGCCGAAGACTAGCGGGGGTTGCTGGGGCCAACGTCCTGACTTTC. It specifies CASSRRLAGVAGANVLTF. The chain is built from TRBV3-1 (or the pseudogene TRBV3-2) and TRBJ2-6, with TRBD2 identical over 12 bases. CDR1 is LGHDT and CDR2 is YNNKEL in the germline V gene (reference sequence). This CDR3 has 18 residues. The ends lost 4 bases at V and 2 bases at J; junction bases unmatched: 6.

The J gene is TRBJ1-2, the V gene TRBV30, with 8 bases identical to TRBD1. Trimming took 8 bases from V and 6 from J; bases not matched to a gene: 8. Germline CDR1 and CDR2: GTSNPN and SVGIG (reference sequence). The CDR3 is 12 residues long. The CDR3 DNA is TGTGCCCGCCCGGACAGGGAAGATGGCTACACCTTC. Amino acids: CARPDREDGYTF. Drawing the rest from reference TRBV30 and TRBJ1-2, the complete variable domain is SQTIHQWPATLVQPVGSPLSLECTVEGTSNPNLYWYRQAAGRGLQLLFYSVGIGQISSEVPQNLSASRPQDRQFILSSKKLLLSDSGFYLCARPDREDGYTFGSGTRLTVV.

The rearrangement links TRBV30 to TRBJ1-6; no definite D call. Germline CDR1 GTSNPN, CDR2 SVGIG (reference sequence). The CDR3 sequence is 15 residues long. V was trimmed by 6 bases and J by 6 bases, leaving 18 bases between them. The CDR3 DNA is TGTGCCTGCCGCTTCGGGGTTACGGCTAATTCACCCCTCCACTTT. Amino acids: CACRFGVTANSPLHF.

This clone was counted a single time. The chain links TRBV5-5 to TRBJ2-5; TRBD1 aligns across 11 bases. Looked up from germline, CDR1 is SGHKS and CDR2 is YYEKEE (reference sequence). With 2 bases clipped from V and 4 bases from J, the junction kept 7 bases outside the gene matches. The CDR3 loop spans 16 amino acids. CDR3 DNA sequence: TGTGCCAGCAGCTTCCATCCCGGGACAGGGGGAGAGACCCAGTACTTC. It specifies CASSFHPGTGGETQYF.

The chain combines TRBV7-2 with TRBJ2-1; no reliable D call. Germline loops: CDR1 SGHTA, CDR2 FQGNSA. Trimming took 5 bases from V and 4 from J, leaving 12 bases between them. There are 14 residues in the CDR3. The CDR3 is CASSLPGFYNEQFF. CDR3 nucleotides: TGTGCCAGCAGCCTTCCAGGCTTTTACAATGAGCAGTTCTTC.

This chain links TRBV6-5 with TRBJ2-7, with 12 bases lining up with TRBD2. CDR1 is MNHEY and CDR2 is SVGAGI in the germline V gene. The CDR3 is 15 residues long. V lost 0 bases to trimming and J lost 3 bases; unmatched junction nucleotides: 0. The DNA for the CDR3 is TGTGCCAGCAGTTACTCGACTAGCGGGAGCTACGAGCAGTACTTC. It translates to CASSYSTSGSYEQYF.

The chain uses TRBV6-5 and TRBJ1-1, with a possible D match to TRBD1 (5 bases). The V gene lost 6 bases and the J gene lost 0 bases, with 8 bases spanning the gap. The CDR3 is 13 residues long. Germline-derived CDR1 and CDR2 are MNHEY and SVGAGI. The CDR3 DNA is TGTGCCAGCAGCCGACAGATGAACACTGAAGCTTTCTTT. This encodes CASSRQMNTEAFF.

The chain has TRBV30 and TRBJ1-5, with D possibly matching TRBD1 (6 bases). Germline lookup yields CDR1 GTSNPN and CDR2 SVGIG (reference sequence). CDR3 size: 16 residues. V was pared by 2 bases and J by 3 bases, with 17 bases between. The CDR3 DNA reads TGTGCCTGGAGTTTCCGATCCGGGGGGGCCAATCAGCCCCAGCATTTT. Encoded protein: CAWSFRSGGANQPQHF.

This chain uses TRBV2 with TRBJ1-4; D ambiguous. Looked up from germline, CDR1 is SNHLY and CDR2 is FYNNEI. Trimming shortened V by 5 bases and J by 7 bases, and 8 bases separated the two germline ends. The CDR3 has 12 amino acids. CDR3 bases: TGTGCCAGCAGTTCCGGGAGTGAAAAACTGTTTTTT. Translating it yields CASSSGSEKLFF.

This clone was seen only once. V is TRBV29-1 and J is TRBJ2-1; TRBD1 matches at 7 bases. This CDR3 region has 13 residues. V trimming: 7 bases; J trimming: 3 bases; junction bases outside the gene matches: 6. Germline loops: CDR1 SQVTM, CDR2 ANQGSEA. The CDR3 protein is CSGWDRNYNEQFF. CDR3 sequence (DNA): TGCAGCGGGTGGGACAGAAACTACAATGAGCAGTTCTTC.

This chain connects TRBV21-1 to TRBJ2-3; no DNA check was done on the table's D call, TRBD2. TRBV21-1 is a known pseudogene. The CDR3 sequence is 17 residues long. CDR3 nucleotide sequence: TGTGCCAGCAGCAAAGTGATAGCGGGAGGACTCACAGATACGCAGTATTTT. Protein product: CASSKVIAGGLTDTQYF.

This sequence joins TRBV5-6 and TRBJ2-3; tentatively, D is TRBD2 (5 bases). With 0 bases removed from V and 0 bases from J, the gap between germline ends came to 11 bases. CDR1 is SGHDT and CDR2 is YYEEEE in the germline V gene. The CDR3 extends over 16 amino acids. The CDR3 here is CASSLATGISTDTQYF. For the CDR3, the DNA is TGTGCCAGCAGCTTGGCTACCGGGATAAGCACAGATACGCAGTATTTT.